These 14 T cell receptor beta chains were sequenced from one sample in a study of blood T cell repertoires in COVID-19. The repertoire was sequenced with immunoSEQ multiplex PCR; TCRdb's copy has only in-frame clones and lacks some. The data contain over 300,000 clones, more than 75% of them singletons. The sequenced material came from peripheral blood. The receptors were sampled from a woman aged 45-65 years with acute or convalescent COVID-19.

The chain links TRBV7-2 to TRBJ1-3, with D possibly being TRBD1 (5 bases). Trimming shortened V by 5 bases and J by 4 bases, and 18 bases separated the two germline ends. The CDR3 sequence is 16 residues long. Germline loops: CDR1 SGHTA, CDR2 FQGNSA. In DNA form, the CDR3 reads TGTGCCAGCAGCCCCAAGGCAGGGAATGCGGGAAACACCATATATTTT. It is translated as CASSPKAGNAGNTIYF.

A note on this clone: The sample carries other DNA sequences with the same CDR3. The J gene is TRBJ2-1, the V gene TRBV5-1; TRBD1 matches at 11 bases. Trimming at V came to 4 bases and at J to 6 bases, leaving 3 bases not matched to a gene. The germline gives CDR1 SGHRS, CDR2 YFSETQ. The CDR3 runs 14 residues. CDR3 region: CASSPGTGGNEQFF. CDR3 nucleotides: TGCGCCAGCAGCCCCGGGACAGGGGGCAATGAGCAGTTCTTC.

The rearrangement joins TRBV6-1 to TRBJ1-2; 8 bases line up with TRBD1. CDR3 length: 15 amino acids. Germline CDR1 is MNHNS and CDR2 is SASEGT. Trimming cost V 3 bases and J 2 bases; bases outside gene matches: 5. In DNA, the CDR3 is TGTGCCAGCAGTGAGCAGGACAGGGAGAACTATGGCTACACCTTC. It translates to CASSEQDRENYGYTF.

This clone was detected many times. This chain links TRBV30 with TRBJ2-7; 7 bases are a match to TRBD2. Trimming cost V 1 base and J 0 bases; bases outside gene matches: 0. This CDR3 region has 13 residues. Germline-derived CDR1 and CDR2 are GTSNPN and SVGIG (reference sequence). The CDR3 region has the DNA TGTGCCTGGAGTGGCGGGAGCTCCTACGAGCAGTACTTC. It yields the protein CAWSGGSSYEQYF.

This sequence joins TRBV19 and TRBJ1-5, with TRBD1 matching over 10 bases. Germline V gene data show CDR1 as LNHDA and CDR2 as SQIVND (reference sequence). This CDR3 has 14 residues. V lost 7 bases, J lost 5 bases, and 5 bases stayed unmatched. The CDR3 here is CASKRDRGYQPQHF. The CDR3 DNA reads TGTGCCAGTAAGCGGGACAGGGGATATCAGCCCCAGCATTTT.

The gene calls are TRBV15 and TRBJ1-3; a possible D gene is TRBD1 (5 bases). There are 18 residues in the CDR3. Trimming pared 2 bases from V and 0 bases from J, leaving 17 bases between. The germline V gene encodes CDR1 LNHNV and CDR2 YYDKDF (reference sequence). The CDR3 DNA sequence: TGTGCCACCAGCAGACCCTTCTTTCAGGGCACCTCTGGAAACACCATATATTTT. This gives the protein CATSRPFFQGTSGNTIYF. The full variable domain, completed using reference TRBV15 and TRBJ1-3, is DAMVIQNPRYQVTQFGKPVTLSCSQTLNHNVMYWYQQKSSQAPKLLFHYYDKDFNNEADTPDNFQSRRPNTSFCFLDIRSPGLGDTAMYLCATSRPFFQGTSGNTIYFGEGSWLTVV.

This rearrangement joins TRBV9 to TRBJ1-1, with D uncertain. The germline V and J ends were trimmed by 4 bases and 7 bases, with 17 bases remaining between them. This CDR3 has 14 amino acids. CDR1 and CDR2 (germline): SGDLS, YYNGEE. The CDR3 DNA is TGTGCCAGCAGCATTAGCGGTCGGGCCGATGAAGCTTTCTTT. Its protein is CASSISGRADEAFF. The full variable domain, with the rest looked up from reference TRBV9 and TRBJ1-1, is DSGVTQTPKHLITATGQRVTLRCSPRSGDLSVYWYQQSLDQGLQFLIQYYNGEERAKGNILERFSAQQFPDLHSELNLSSLELGDSALYFCASSISGRADEAFFGQGTRLTVV.

This clone was observed a few times. The chain has TRBV28 and TRBJ2-7; 10 nucleotides align to TRBD2. Germline loops: CDR1 MDHEN, CDR2 SYDVKM. With 5 bases clipped from V and 5 bases from J, the junction kept 15 bases outside the gene matches. The CDR3 is 17 amino acids. The CDR3 region has the DNA TGTGCCAGCAGTACCTCCCCTCTAGCGGGAGCTTGCGACGAGCAGTACTTC. Its protein product is CASSTSPLAGACDEQYF.

The sample holds a few counts of this clone. The chain links TRBV6-5 to TRBJ2-1; 10 bases agree with TRBD1. V shed 6 bases and J 6 bases; nucleotides not matched to a gene: 2. The CDR3 extends over 13 amino acids. Germline V lookup: CDR1 MNHEY, CDR2 SVGAGI. DNA for the CDR3: TGTGCCAGCAGGGGGACAGGGGTCAATGAGCAGTTCTTC. Amino acids: CASRGTGVNEQFF.

This clone was found once. This rearrangement joins TRBV30 to TRBJ1-4; D gene ambiguous. Trimming removed 2 bases at V and 12 bases at J, with 10 bases between. The CDR3 is 11 amino acids. CDR1 and CDR2 (germline): GTSNPN, SVGIG (reference sequence). The CDR3 sequence is CAWSKAAELFF. The CDR3 DNA sequence: TGTGCCTGGAGTAAGGCCGCGGAACTGTTTTTT.

The rearrangement joins TRBV7-2 to TRBJ1-2; 8 bases align to TRBD1. The CDR3 is made up of 15 amino acids. Losses at the gene ends were 6 bases for V and 4 bases for J; bases not matched to a gene: 10. Germline V gene sequence: CDR1 SGHTA, CDR2 FQGNSA. CDR3 in amino acids: CASSRLTGAGYGYTF. The CDR3 region has the DNA TGTGCCAGCAGTAGGTTGACAGGGGCGGGCTATGGCTACACCTTC.

The V call is TRBV5-6, the J call TRBJ2-7, with 9 bases matching TRBD1. The CDR3 covers 15 residues. Germline lookup yields CDR1 SGHDT and CDR2 YYEEEE. With 7 bases clipped from V and 2 bases from J, the junction kept 10 bases outside the gene matches. The CDR3 reads CASSRTGDRAYEQYF. CDR3 sequence (DNA): TGTGCCAGCTCCCGTACCGGGGACAGGGCCTACGAGCAGTACTTC. The full variable domain, rest sourced from reference TRBV5-6 and TRBJ2-7, is DAGVTQSPTHLIKTRGQQVTLRCSPKSGHDTVSWYQQALGQGPQFIFQYYEEEERQRGNFPDRFSGHQFPNYSSELNVNALLLGDSALYLCASSRTGDRAYEQYFGPGTRLTVT.

Of note for this clone: Within the sample, other DNA sequences also encode this same CDR3. This chain connects TRBV2 to TRBJ1-1; D gene unclear. This CDR3 spans 10 amino acids. Germline lookup yields CDR1 SNHLY and CDR2 FYNNEI. The germline V and J ends were trimmed by 9 bases and 1 base, with 3 bases remaining between them. This CDR3 reads CASKNTEAFF. CDR3 nucleotides: TGTGCCAGTAAGAACACTGAAGCTTTCTTT.

This clone has a handful of counts. V is TRBV7-2 and J is TRBJ2-7; D perhaps matches TRBD1 (6 bases). The V and J ends lost 3 bases and 2 bases respectively, with 8 bases between them. CDR1 and CDR2 from the germline V gene are SGHTA and FQGNSA. The CDR3 has 13 residues. Here the CDR3 reads CASSFGTTYEQYF. The CDR3 nucleotides are TGTGCCAGCAGCTTCGGGACAACCTACGAGCAGTACTTC.